The present TCR beta chain was sequenced within a study of cytomegalovirus exposure and HLA in healthy donors. The PCR had 60 Vbeta and 13 Jbeta primers. Repertoires were generated with immunoSEQ multiplex PCR, while TCRdb's copy carries only in-frame clones and drops some. Of tens of thousands of clones listed, roughly four fifths are singletons. Study outcomes and limitations: Common viral pathogens (according to a later analysis) appeared linked to several of the most significant clusters. A missense DCLRE1C variant was associated with V- and J-gene trimming of TCR beta chains in a later analysis, and an independent cohort replicated the association. Under in vitro conditions, three CMV-associated chains were confirmed as specific for CMV antigens.

A word on this clone: What it recognizes is unknown.

CDR1 SGHVS and CDR2 FQNEAQ come from the germline V gene. The CDR3 sequence is 14 residues long. Trimming removed 2 bases from V and 10 bases from J; junction bases left unmatched: 9. This TCR came from a woman under 40 in good health and CMV-seropositive. The sample was PBMCs. This chain connects TRBV7-8 to TRBJ1-1; 8 nucleotides match TRBD1. The CDR3 protein is CASSLQGAREGAFF. For the CDR3, the DNA is TGTGCCAGCAGCTTACAGGGGGCAAGAGAAGGAGCTTTCTTT.